The 15 T cell receptor beta chains below all came from one sample that was sequenced in a study of neurological immune-mediated disorders. TCRdb called the 5' RACE reads again in MiXCR, with one record for every CDR3 protein. The repertoire holds 14,000 or so distinct CDR3 sequences, with about 13% as singletons. Material for sequencing was CD8+ T cells from blood. The receptors shown here come from a female donor with HTLV-1-associated myelopathy (HAM/TSP).

Many counts were recorded for this clonotype. The chain carries TRBV5-6 and TRBJ2-1; 7 positions agree with TRBD1. CDR1 is SGHDT and CDR2 is YYEEEE in the germline V gene. V shed 0 bases, J shed 5 bases, and the junction held 5 bases outside the gene matches. The CDR3 sequence is 15 residues long. CDR3 sequence reads: CASSLGDSLDNEQFF. Here the CDR3 DNA reads TGTGCCAGCAGCTTGGGGGACAGCCTTGACAATGAGCAGTTCTTC.

The sample holds many counts of this clonotype. The rearrangement joins TRBV29-1 to TRBJ2-5, with D uncertain. This CDR3 has 13 residues. V gave up 4 bases and J gave up 1 base, with 10 bases separating them. Looked up from germline, CDR1 is SQVTM and CDR2 is ANQGSEA. The CDR3 region is CSVGPSPQETQYF. The CDR3 DNA is TGCAGCGTTGGCCCGAGCCCCCAAGAGACCCAGTACTTC.

This clonotype was detected only a few times. This chain links TRBV15 with TRBJ2-1; possible D gene TRBD2, 5 bases. This CDR3 comprises 13 residues. Deletions cut 2 bases from V and 8 bases from J, with 10 bases between. The germline V gene has CDR1 LNHNV and CDR2 YYDKDF (reference sequence). The CDR3 spells CATSRPGGDEQFF. The CDR3 DNA follows: TGTGCCACCAGCAGACCCGGAGGCGATGAGCAGTTCTTC.

This clonotype was observed at least ten times. The chain couples TRBV2 to TRBJ2-1; D is ambiguous. The CDR3 has 14 amino acids. The V gene's germline CDR1 is SNHLY and CDR2 FYNNEI. V was clipped by 4 bases and J by 5 bases, with 12 bases between them. DNA for the CDR3: TGTGCCAGCAGTGTAGGTCACAGAGACAATGAGCAGTTCTTC. Amino acids: CASSVGHRDNEQFF. Variable domain in full (rest from reference TRBV2 and TRBJ2-1): EPEVTQTPSHQVTQMGQEVILRCVPISNHLYFYWYRQILGQKVEFLVSFYNNEISEKSEIFDDQFSVERPDGSNFTLKIRSTKLEDSAMYFCASSVGHRDNEQFFGPGTRLTVL.

A word on this clonotype: A clone one base away is much larger, so this may be a read error. The chain combines TRBV2 with TRBJ1-1, with D hard to call. Germline assignment: CDR1 SNHLY and CDR2 FYNNEI. The V and J ends lost 7 bases and 7 bases respectively, with 16 bases between them. This CDR3 contains 13 residues. CDR3 amino acids: CASTYSGSIEAFF. CDR3 nucleotides: TGTGCCAGCACTTACTCGGGGAGTATTGAAGCTTTCTTT. The full variable domain, its missing parts supplied by reference TRBV2 and TRBJ1-1, is EPEVTQTPSHQVTQMGQEVILRCVPISNHLYFYWYRQILGQKVEFLVSFYNNEISEKSEIFDDQFSVERPDGSNFTLKIRSTKLEDSAMYFCASTYSGSIEAFFGQGTRLTVV.

This chain links TRBV29-1 with TRBJ2-1; TRBD1 matches 7 bases. This CDR3 spans 13 amino acids. CDR1 SQVTM and CDR2 ANQGSEA come from the germline V gene. The V and J ends lost 8 bases and 0 bases, in that order; junction bases with no gene match: 4. The CDR3: CSPAGGSYNEQFF. In DNA, the CDR3 is TGCAGCCCAGCAGGGGGCTCCTACAATGAGCAGTTCTTC.

As for this clonotype: This may come from a read error, since a much larger clone is one base off. The chain has TRBV12-3 or TRBV12-4 and TRBJ2-1; 8 bases are shared with TRBD2. CDR3 size: 14 residues. CDR3 region: CASSRLAPYDEQFF. DNA of the CDR3: TGTGCCAGCAGCAGACTAGCGCCCTACGATGAGCAGTTCTTC.

With respect to this clonotype: A much larger clone lies one base from this, so it may be a read error. The rearrangement uses TRBV3-1 and TRBJ2-7; perhaps TRBD2 as D (7 bases). Germline assignment: CDR1 LGHDT and CDR2 YNNKEL (reference sequence). The CDR3 length is 16 residues. Trimming removed 1 base at V and 5 bases at J, with 18 bases between. The CDR3 DNA sequence: TGTGCCAGCAGCCAAGTTGGGGGGGAAAGGGACAACGAGCAGTACTTC. Translated: CASSQVGGERDNEQYF.

This clonotype was detected a few times. The chain uses TRBV29-1 and TRBJ2-2, with 14 nucleotides matching TRBD2. This CDR3 spans 16 amino acids. V dropped 3 bases and J dropped 2; count of bases not matched to a gene: 2. CDR1 and CDR2 from the germline V gene are SQVTM and ANQGSEA. DNA for the CDR3: TGCAGCGTTGATGGGACTAGCGGGAGTAACACCGGGGAGCTGTTTTTT. Its translation is CSVDGTSGSNTGELFF.

There are many counts of this clonotype. CDR3 nucleotides: TGTGCCAGCGAAGGGGGGGTAGGGTCAGATACGCAGTATTTT. Translating gives CASEGGVGSDTQYF. The gene calls are TRBV27 and TRBJ2-3, with D maybe TRBD2 (7 bases). V dropped 8 bases and J dropped 4 bases, with 16 bases sitting between them. The CDR3 is 14 residues long. Germline V gene sequence: CDR1 MNHEY, CDR2 SMNVEV (reference sequence).

This clonotype was detected ten times or more. The V call is TRBV7-6, the J call TRBJ2-1, with 10 bases that match TRBD2. This CDR3 comprises 14 residues. The V gene end was trimmed by 0 bases and the J gene end by 8 bases; junction bases not matched to a gene: 1. CDR1 SGHVS and CDR2 FNYEAQ come from the germline V gene. CDR3 protein: CASSLALAGHEQFF. DNA for the CDR3: TGTGCCAGCAGCTTAGCACTAGCGGGACATGAGCAGTTCTTC.

This clonotype has a count of ten or more. The chain joins TRBV7-9 to TRBJ2-7; D tentatively fits TRBD1 or TRBD2 (7 bases each). V was clipped by 5 bases and J by 3 bases, with 14 bases between them. The germline V gene encodes CDR1 SEHNR and CDR2 FQNEAQ (reference sequence). The CDR3 loop spans 14 amino acids. The CDR3 nucleotides are TGTGCCAGCAGCCCCAGGGGGGGGCGCTACGAGCAGTACTTC. Amino acids: CASSPRGGRYEQYF.

This clonotype is labeled medium-sized. J is TRBJ1-2 and V is TRBV28, with unresolved D. This CDR3 spans 16 amino acids. Germline V lookup: CDR1 MDHEN, CDR2 SYDVKM. Trimming pared 5 bases from V and 8 bases from J, leaving 24 bases between. CDR3 DNA: TGTGCCAGCAGTCCAAGGTCGGTGGACCTCCTACAGGGCTACACCTTC. It translates to CASSPRSVDLLQGYTF.

In this sample, this clonotype turned up many times. The chain is built from TRBV5-1 and TRBJ1-1; the match to TRBD1 covers 9 bases. CDR1 SGHRS and CDR2 YFSETQ come from the germline V gene. The CDR3 is made up of 13 amino acids. The trim removed 7 bases at V and 3 bases at J, leaving 4 bases unmatched. The CDR3 DNA sequence: TGCGCCAGCGGGGGACAGGGCTACACTGAAGCTTTCTTT. Translating gives CASGGQGYTEAFF.

This clonotype was recorded a few times. This sequence joins TRBV12-2 and TRBJ1-4; the D segment call TRBD1 is taken from the table without a DNA check. TRBV12-2 is termed a pseudogene. The CDR3 covers 15 residues. The CDR3: CASRLGGKGDEKLFF. As DNA, the CDR3 is TGTGCAAGTCGCTTAGGGGGGAAAGGAGACGAAAAACTGTTTTTT.